There are a few counts of the clone carrying this T cell receptor beta chain. Its cognate antigen is unknown. This entry is derived from a study of T-cell reconstitution after alpha-beta-depleted transplantation in children. Unique molecular identifiers were incorporated during preparation of the TCRbeta library. MiXCR was run by TCRdb on the PCR reads, yielding one entry per CDR3 protein. The sample yields around 490,000 distinct CDR3 sequences, more than 9.5% seen once. Germline values: CDR1 DFQATT, CDR2 SNEGSKA (reference sequence). V was cut by 0 bases and J by 4 bases, with 13 bases left in between. This CDR3 has 15 residues. Whole-study results and caveats: About two months after transplant, alpha-beta T cells reportedly came from several hundred expanded graft clones. Some patients' high day-60 TCRbeta diversity was attributed to recipient cells surviving conditioning. The main origin of T-cell counts and diversity one year after transplant was newly produced T cells.

The V call is TRBV20-1, the J call TRBJ2-1, with a possible D match to TRBD2 (7 bases). The sequencing here drew on PBMCs, mostly from graft donor cells, taken 180 days after TCRalphabeta/CD19-depleted stem cell transplant. The clonotype was recovered from a female patient aged 2-9 years who had a stem cell transplant for aplastic anemia, so the T cells may come from the graft donor. Here the CDR3 DNA reads TGCAGTGCTAGAGATAAGGGGGGGGAGTACAATGAGCAGTTCTTC. Translation: CSARDKGGEYNEQFF.